A single sample is the source of the 23 T cell receptor beta chains below, sequenced in a study of T cell responses to AZD1222 COVID-19 vaccine. Sequencing was performed with immunoSEQ multiplex PCR; in TCRdb, only in-frame clones are kept and a portion is missing. This sample has roughly 180,000 clones; less than 95% occur once, and the top ten carry less than 3%. The sample in question was peripheral blood, obtained on day 0 of AZD1222 vaccination. The receptors derive from an adult in good health.

The chain links TRBV7-9 to TRBJ2-7; tentatively, D is TRBD1 (6 bases). With 5 bases removed from V and 4 bases from J, the gap between germline ends came to 18 bases. The germline CDR1 and CDR2 sequences are SEHNR and FQNEAQ (reference sequence). This CDR3 contains 15 residues. Here the CDR3 reads CASSPFDLRGYEQYF. Here the CDR3 DNA reads TGTGCCAGCAGCCCCTTTGACTTGAGGGGGTACGAGCAGTACTTC.

V gene TRBV6-2 or TRBV6-3 combines with J gene TRBJ1-2, with D possibly TRBD1 on 5 matching bases. This CDR3 has 13 residues. In germline, CDR1 is MNHEY, CDR2 SVGEGT. The V and J ends lost 2 bases and 8 bases respectively, with 12 bases between them. CDR3 DNA: TGTGCCAGCAGTTACGGGGCGAAAGCGGGCTACACCTTC. This codes for CASSYGAKAGYTF.

V and J are TRBV10-3 and TRBJ1-1; tentative D call: TRBD1 (5 bases). Germline loops: CDR1 ENHRY, CDR2 SYGVKD. The CDR3 spans 14 residues. V was trimmed by 7 bases and J by 3 bases, leaving 15 bases between them. The CDR3 DNA reads as TGTGCCATCACCCGGCAGGGAGAACACACTGAAGCTTTCTTT. Protein sequence: CAITRQGEHTEAFF.

The V and J genes are TRBV4-2 and TRBJ2-7; D is uncertain. This CDR3 is built from 16 residues. Germline assignment: CDR1 LGHNA and CDR2 YNFKEQ. V was clipped by 0 bases and J by 6 bases, with 18 bases between them. As DNA, the CDR3 is TGTGCCAGCAGCCAAGATTGGAACCCACCATCTGGCGAGCAGTACTTC. Translated, it gives CASSQDWNPPSGEQYF.

The chain joins TRBV4-2 to TRBJ1-2, with TRBD1 as a possible D gene (5 bases). CDR1 LGHNA and CDR2 YNFKEQ come from the germline V gene. Trimming took off 0 bases at V and 6 bases at J, with 14 bases between the two ends. The CDR3 runs 15 residues. The CDR3 DNA reads TGTGCCAGCAGCCAAGATCGGGGGGAGGGTCATGGCTACACCTTC. Translating it yields CASSQDRGEGHGYTF.

The genes are TRBV30 and TRBJ2-3; either TRBD1 or TRBD2 may supply D (6 bases each). This CDR3 contains 15 residues. Per the germline V gene, CDR1 is GTSNPN and CDR2 is SVGIG (reference sequence). V gave up 0 bases and J gave up 3 bases, with 13 bases separating them. CDR3 bases: TGTGCCTGGAGTGTTGGGGGGCTAGGAACAGATACGCAGTATTTT. Encoded protein: CAWSVGGLGTDTQYF. Combining the CDR3 with reference TRBV30 and TRBJ2-3 gives the whole variable domain SQTIHQWPATLVQPVGSPLSLECTVEGTSNPNLYWYRQAAGRGLQLLFYSVGIGQISSEVPQNLSASRPQDRQFILSSKKLLLSDSGFYLCAWSVGGLGTDTQYFGPGTRLTVL.

This chain joins TRBV3-1 (or the pseudogene TRBV3-2) and TRBJ2-3, with a weak D call TRBD1 (6 bases). Germline lookup yields CDR1 LGHDT and CDR2 YNNKEL (reference sequence). This CDR3 is 16 amino acids long. V lost 3 bases to trimming and J lost 0 bases, with 13 bases between them. The CDR3 region is CASSHVTGRSTDTQYF. The CDR3 DNA sequence: TGTGCCAGCAGCCATGTCACAGGGCGGAGCACAGATACGCAGTATTTT.

This CDR3 is CASSYFSIPGTGGYTF. The CDR3 DNA follows: TGTGCCAGCAGTTACTTCAGCATCCCCGGGACAGGGGGCTACACCTTC. V and J are TRBV6-5 and TRBJ1-2; TRBD1 aligns across 9 bases. This CDR3 is 16 amino acids long. In germline, CDR1 is MNHEY, CDR2 SVGAGI. Trimming cost V 1 base and J 8 bases; bases outside gene matches: 11.

The J gene is TRBJ1-3, the V gene TRBV6-4; 7 nucleotides align to TRBD1. CDR1 MRHNA and CDR2 SNTAGT come from the germline V gene. Trimming at V came to 4 bases and at J to 4 bases, leaving 10 bases not matched to a gene. This CDR3 is built from 16 residues. CDR3 amino acids: CASSAPPDRAGNTIYF. DNA of the CDR3: TGTGCCAGCAGTGCTCCCCCTGACAGGGCCGGAAACACCATATATTTT.

The CDR3 loop is CASSQIRPGRRAYGYTF. CDR3 nucleotide sequence: TGCGCCAGCAGCCAGATCCGGCCTGGTAGGAGAGCTTATGGCTACACCTTC. The chain carries TRBV23-1 and TRBJ1-2; D is ambiguous. TRBV23-1 is an ORF; its function is uncertain. Trimming took off 6 bases at V and 5 bases at J, with 25 bases between the two ends. The CDR3 has 17 residues.

V is TRBV6-2 or TRBV6-3 and J is TRBJ1-4; 8 nucleotides match TRBD1. Looked up from germline, CDR1 is MNHEY and CDR2 is SVGEGT. V trimming: 5 bases; J trimming: 7 bases; junction bases outside the gene matches: 6. There are 14 residues in the CDR3. The CDR3 protein is CASSTGQGGEKLFF. In DNA form, the CDR3 reads TGTGCCAGCAGTACCGGACAGGGTGGTGAAAAACTGTTTTTT.

The chain uses TRBV19 and TRBJ1-2; 10 bases align to TRBD1. Germline V gives CDR1 LNHDA, CDR2 SQIVND (reference sequence). The CDR3 loop spans 14 amino acids. V lost 7 bases and J lost 4; bases outside the gene matches: 6. Here the CDR3 reads CASTLGTGVYGYTF. CDR3 nucleotide sequence: TGTGCCAGTACCCTGGGGACAGGGGTCTATGGCTACACCTTC.

J is TRBJ2-6 and V is TRBV11-3, with D uncertain. Deletions cut 5 bases from V and 0 bases from J, with 17 bases between. Per germline, CDR1 SGHNT and CDR2 YENEEA. The CDR3 has 18 residues. CDR3 coding DNA: TGTGCCAGCAGCCCAGAGGTAGGGCCAGCCTCTGGGGCCAACGTCCTGACTTTC. It translates to CASSPEVGPASGANVLTF. Drawing the rest from reference TRBV11-3 and TRBJ2-6, the complete variable domain is EAGVVQSPRYKIIEKKQPVAFWCNPISGHNTLYWYLQNLGQGPELLIRYENEEAVDDSQLPKDRFSAERLKGVDSTLKIQPAELGDSAVYLCASSPEVGPASGANVLTFGAGSRLTVL.

The chain joins TRBV19 to TRBJ2-7; TRBD2 might be the D (7 bases). The CDR3 has 14 residues. V lost 5 bases and J 4 bases, leaving 15 bases between the germline ends. Looked up from germline, CDR1 is LNHDA and CDR2 is SQIVND (reference sequence). This CDR3 reads CASSSLGGGYEQYF. CDR3 bases: TGTGCCAGTAGTTCGTTGGGAGGGGGATACGAGCAGTACTTC.

The rearrangement links TRBV4-1 to TRBJ1-2, with D uncertain. Trimming removed 6 bases from V and 5 bases from J, with 7 bases in between. The CDR3 runs 11 residues. Germline V gene sequence: CDR1 MGHRA, CDR2 YSYEKL. The chain's CDR3 is CASRGAYGYTF. DNA for the CDR3: TGCGCCAGCAGAGGAGCGTATGGCTACACCTTC.

The V gene is TRBV5-6, the J gene TRBJ1-6; D possibly corresponds to TRBD1 (6 bases). This CDR3 comprises 18 residues. Germline CDR1 SGHDT, CDR2 YYEEEE. Trimming took off 4 bases at V and 6 bases at J, with 23 bases between the two ends. The CDR3 loop reads CASSQAPLLQGLNSPLHF. CDR3 sequence (DNA): TGTGCCAGCAGCCAGGCTCCCCTTTTACAGGGCCTTAATTCACCCCTCCACTTT.

The chain recombines TRBV29-1 with TRBJ2-1; TRBD2 matches at 15 bases. The CDR3 is 15 amino acids. Germline-derived CDR1 and CDR2 are SQVTM and ANQGSEA. V dropped 5 bases and J dropped 8; count of bases not matched to a gene: 7. CDR3 sequence: CSVPGLAGGRDEQFF. DNA of the CDR3: TGCAGCGTTCCTGGACTAGCGGGGGGGCGAGATGAGCAGTTCTTC.

CDR3 nucleotides: TGTGCAAGTCGCTTAACAGACAGGAGCCAAGAGACCCACGAGCAGTACTTC. Translating gives CASRLTDRSQETHEQYF. The rearrangement joins TRBV12-2 to TRBJ2-7; no check of the table's D call, TRBD1, against the DNA was made. TRBV12-2 represents a pseudogene. This CDR3 comprises 17 residues.

CDR3 loop: CASSRPGQGPDTQYF. CDR3 DNA sequence: TGTGCCAGCAGCCGGCCGGGACAGGGCCCAGATACGCAGTATTTT. The chain couples TRBV7-3 to TRBJ2-3, with 9 bases identical to TRBD1. CDR1 is SGHTA, CDR2 FQGTGA, per germline. This CDR3 has 15 residues. The ends lost 5 bases at V and 4 bases at J; junction bases unmatched: 7.

V and J are TRBV9 and TRBJ2-1; D not certain. CDR1 is SGDLS, CDR2 YYNGEE, per germline. The CDR3 has 15 amino acids. With 0 bases removed from V and 5 bases from J, the gap between germline ends came to 12 bases. The CDR3, as DNA: TGTGCCAGCAGCGTAGTCCCAGAAAGCCACAATGAGCAGTTCTTC. This encodes CASSVVPESHNEQFF.

The V and J genes are TRBV2 and TRBJ1-6; the match to TRBD1 covers 9 bases. J was trimmed by 7 bases and V by 6 bases; bases with no gene match: 7. The CDR3 has 15 amino acids. Germline-derived CDR1 and CDR2 are SNHLY and FYNNEI. The CDR3 DNA sequence: TGTGCCAGCAGAGTGGGACAGGGCTACAATTCACCCCTCCACTTT. Translated, it gives CASRVGQGYNSPLHF.

This chain links TRBV2 with TRBJ2-5, with 7 bases matching TRBD1. Trimming removed 8 bases from V and 2 bases from J; junction bases left unmatched: 5. Looked up from germline, CDR1 is SNHLY and CDR2 is FYNNEI. The CDR3 loop spans 13 amino acids. The CDR3 protein is CASSYRGQETQYF. The DNA for the CDR3 is TGTGCCAGCTCCTACAGGGGACAAGAGACCCAGTACTTC.

The rearrangement uses TRBV12-5 and TRBJ2-7; D possibly matches TRBD1 or TRBD2 (5 bases each). V lost 1 base and J lost 2, with 9 bases in between. This CDR3 is built from 14 residues. Germline V CDR1 and CDR2: LGHNT, FRNRAP. The CDR3 DNA sequence: TGTGCTAGTGGTTTGGGGGGGTTACCCTACGAGCAGTACTTC. Its protein product is CASGLGGLPYEQYF.